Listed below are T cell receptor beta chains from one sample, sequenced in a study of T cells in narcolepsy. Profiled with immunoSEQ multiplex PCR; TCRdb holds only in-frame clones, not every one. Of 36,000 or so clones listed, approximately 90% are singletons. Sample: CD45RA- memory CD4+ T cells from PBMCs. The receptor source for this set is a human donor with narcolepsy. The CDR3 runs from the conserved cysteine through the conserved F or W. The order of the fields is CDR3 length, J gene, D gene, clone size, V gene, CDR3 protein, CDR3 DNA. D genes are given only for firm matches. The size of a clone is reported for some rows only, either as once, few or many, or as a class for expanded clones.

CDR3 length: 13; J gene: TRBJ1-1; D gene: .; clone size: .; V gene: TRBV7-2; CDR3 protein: CASSTSTGLEAFF; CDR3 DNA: TGTGCCAGCAGCACCTCGACAGGACTTGAAGCTTTCTTT
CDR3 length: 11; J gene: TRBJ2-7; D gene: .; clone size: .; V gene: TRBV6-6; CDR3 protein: CASSSGDEQYF; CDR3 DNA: TGTGCCAGCAGTTCAGGGGACGAGCAGTACTTC
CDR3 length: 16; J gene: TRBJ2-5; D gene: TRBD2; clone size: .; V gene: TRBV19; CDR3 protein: CASRPRLAGTQETQYF; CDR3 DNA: TGTGCCAGTAGGCCACGACTAGCGGGGACACAAGAGACCCAGTACTTC
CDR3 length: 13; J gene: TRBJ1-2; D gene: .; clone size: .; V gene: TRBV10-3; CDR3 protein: CAISEGNLYGYTF; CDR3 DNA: TGTGCCATCAGTGAAGGGAACCTCTATGGCTACACCTTC
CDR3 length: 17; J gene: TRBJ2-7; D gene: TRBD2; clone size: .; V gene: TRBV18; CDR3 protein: CASSPQLAGGGTYEQYF; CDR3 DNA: TGTGCCAGCTCACCTCAGCTAGCGGGAGGGGGAACCTACGAGCAGTACTTC
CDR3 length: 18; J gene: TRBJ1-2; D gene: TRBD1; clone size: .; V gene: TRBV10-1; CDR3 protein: CASSEPRDRDAVLYGYTF; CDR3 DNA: TGCGCCAGCAGTGAGCCCCGGGACAGGGATGCAGTACTTTATGGCTACACCTTC
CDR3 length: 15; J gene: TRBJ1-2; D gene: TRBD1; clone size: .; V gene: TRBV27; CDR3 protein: CASSFREGQGVGYTF; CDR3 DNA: TGTGCCAGCAGTTTTCGGGAGGGACAGGGGGTAGGCTACACCTTC
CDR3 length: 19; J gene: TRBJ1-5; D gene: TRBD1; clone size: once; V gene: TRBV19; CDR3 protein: CASSANPGQGALGNQPQHF; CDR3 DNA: TGTGCCAGTAGTGCAAATCCGGGACAGGGGGCGCTGGGCAATCAGCCCCAGCATTTT
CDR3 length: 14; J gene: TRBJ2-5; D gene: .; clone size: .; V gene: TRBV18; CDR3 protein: CASSPWASQETQYF; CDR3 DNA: TGTGCCAGCTCACCATGGGCCAGTCAAGAGACCCAGTACTTC
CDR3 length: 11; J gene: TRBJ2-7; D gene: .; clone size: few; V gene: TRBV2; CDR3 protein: CASSTGYEQYF; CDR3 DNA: TGTGCCAGCAGTACAGGTTACGAGCAGTACTTC
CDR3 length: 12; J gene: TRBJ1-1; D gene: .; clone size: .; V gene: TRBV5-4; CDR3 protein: CASSSPNTEAFF; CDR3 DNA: TGTGCCAGCAGCTCGCCGAACACTGAAGCTTTCTTT
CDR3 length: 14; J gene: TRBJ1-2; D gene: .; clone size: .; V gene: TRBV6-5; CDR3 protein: CASGTAAANYGYTF; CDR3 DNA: TGTGCCAGCGGGACGGCTGCTGCTAACTATGGCTACACCTTC
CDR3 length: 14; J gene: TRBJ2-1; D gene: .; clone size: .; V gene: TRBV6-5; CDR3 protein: CASTPPGTYNEQFF; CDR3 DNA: TGTGCCAGCACCCCGCCCGGGACCTACAATGAGCAGTTCTTC
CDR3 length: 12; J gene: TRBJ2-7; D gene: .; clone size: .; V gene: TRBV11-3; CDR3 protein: CASSFDRSEQYF; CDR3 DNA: TGTGCCAGCAGCTTCGACAGGTCCGAGCAGTACTTC